This record looks at one TCR beta chain sequence and its context. This CDR3 contains 12 residues. V was pared by 7 bases and J by 6 bases, with 13 bases between. Germline CDR1 is MDHEN and CDR2 is SYDVKM. In the source study's methods: Estimation of nucleated cell counts relied on the amplification of reference gene primers. The repertoire was sequenced with immunoSEQ multiplex PCR; TCRdb's copy has only in-frame clones and lacks some. The V and J calls and clone size come from that table; D and trimming were worked out from the DNA. This sample has about 160,000 clones; roughly 84% occur once, and the top ten carry less than 20%. The source of the sample is a study of blood T cell repertoires in COVID-19. Assignments of participants to cohorts depended upon their own reported clinical history.

Specimen: PBMCs or T cells enriched from blood (not recorded which). The rearrangement joins TRBV28 to TRBJ2-7; possibly TRBD2 for D (6 bases). The receptor's source is a man in his sixties who had recovered from COVID-19. This CDR3 reads CASKAGGTEQYF. Written as DNA, the CDR3 is TGTGCCAGCAAGGCTGGGGGGACCGAGCAGTACTTC.